This T cell receptor (beta chain) derives from a study of T cells after yellow fever vaccination. Study context: SMART-Seq v4 Ultra Low Input prepared libraries from low-cell fractions.

Findings and limits, study-wide: Shared CD4/CD8 clonotypes were a small share, likely from convergent recombination.

Researchers made TCR cDNA using 5'RACE template switching, and this step added a universal primer site and UMIs. MiXCR, run by TCRdb on the 5' RACE reads, gives a single entry per CDR3 protein. Here the sample spans approximately 330,000 distinct CDR3 sequences, around an eighth being singletons. This clonotype was counted a few times. Its target is not known. This receptor was taken from a man aged 18 to 30 who received the YFV17D yellow fever vaccine. Sequenced here: CD4+ T cells sorted from PBMCs, sampled 15 days after the yellow fever booster vaccination.

CDR3 loop: CAGTRMETQYF. CDR3 DNA: TGTGCCGGGACTAGGATGGAGACCCAGTACTTC. The chain uses TRBV19 and TRBJ2-5; 8 bases match TRBD2. Germline CDR1 reads LNHDA; CDR2 reads SQIVND (reference sequence). With 11 bases clipped from V and 5 bases from J, the junction kept 4 bases outside the gene matches. This CDR3 is built from 11 residues.